This T cell receptor beta chain was sequenced for a study of CD8+CD57+ T cells in acquired aplastic anemia. Study-level points and caveats: Patients had roughly 31 CD8+ CDR3 sequences in common with controls (the shared set). CD8+ Simpson's diversity did not differ significantly between patients and controls.

CDR3 and TCR beta VDJ profiling relied on genomic DNA as the template. TCRdb passed the reads through MiXCR, listing each CDR3 protein once. The sample yields approximately 220,000 distinct CDR3 sequences, almost 50% seen once. This clonotype has a count of ten or more. Its antigen is still unknown. The CDR3 runs 15 residues. In germline, CDR1 is MNHNS, CDR2 SASEGT. V was pared by 4 bases and J by 5 bases, with 4 bases of the junction left unmatched. CD8+CD57+ cell expansion, shown by flow cytometry, had occurred in the patients selected for sequencing. This chain connects TRBV6-1 to TRBJ2-1; the match to TRBD1 covers 11 bases. This clonotype originated in a human donor with aplastic anemia. The sample comprised sorted CD4+, CD8+, or CD8+CD57+ T cells (not recorded which) from PBMCs. CDR3 region: CASSGGTGGNNEQFF. The CDR3 bases are TGTGCCAGCAGTGGCGGGACAGGGGGGAACAATGAGCAGTTCTTC.